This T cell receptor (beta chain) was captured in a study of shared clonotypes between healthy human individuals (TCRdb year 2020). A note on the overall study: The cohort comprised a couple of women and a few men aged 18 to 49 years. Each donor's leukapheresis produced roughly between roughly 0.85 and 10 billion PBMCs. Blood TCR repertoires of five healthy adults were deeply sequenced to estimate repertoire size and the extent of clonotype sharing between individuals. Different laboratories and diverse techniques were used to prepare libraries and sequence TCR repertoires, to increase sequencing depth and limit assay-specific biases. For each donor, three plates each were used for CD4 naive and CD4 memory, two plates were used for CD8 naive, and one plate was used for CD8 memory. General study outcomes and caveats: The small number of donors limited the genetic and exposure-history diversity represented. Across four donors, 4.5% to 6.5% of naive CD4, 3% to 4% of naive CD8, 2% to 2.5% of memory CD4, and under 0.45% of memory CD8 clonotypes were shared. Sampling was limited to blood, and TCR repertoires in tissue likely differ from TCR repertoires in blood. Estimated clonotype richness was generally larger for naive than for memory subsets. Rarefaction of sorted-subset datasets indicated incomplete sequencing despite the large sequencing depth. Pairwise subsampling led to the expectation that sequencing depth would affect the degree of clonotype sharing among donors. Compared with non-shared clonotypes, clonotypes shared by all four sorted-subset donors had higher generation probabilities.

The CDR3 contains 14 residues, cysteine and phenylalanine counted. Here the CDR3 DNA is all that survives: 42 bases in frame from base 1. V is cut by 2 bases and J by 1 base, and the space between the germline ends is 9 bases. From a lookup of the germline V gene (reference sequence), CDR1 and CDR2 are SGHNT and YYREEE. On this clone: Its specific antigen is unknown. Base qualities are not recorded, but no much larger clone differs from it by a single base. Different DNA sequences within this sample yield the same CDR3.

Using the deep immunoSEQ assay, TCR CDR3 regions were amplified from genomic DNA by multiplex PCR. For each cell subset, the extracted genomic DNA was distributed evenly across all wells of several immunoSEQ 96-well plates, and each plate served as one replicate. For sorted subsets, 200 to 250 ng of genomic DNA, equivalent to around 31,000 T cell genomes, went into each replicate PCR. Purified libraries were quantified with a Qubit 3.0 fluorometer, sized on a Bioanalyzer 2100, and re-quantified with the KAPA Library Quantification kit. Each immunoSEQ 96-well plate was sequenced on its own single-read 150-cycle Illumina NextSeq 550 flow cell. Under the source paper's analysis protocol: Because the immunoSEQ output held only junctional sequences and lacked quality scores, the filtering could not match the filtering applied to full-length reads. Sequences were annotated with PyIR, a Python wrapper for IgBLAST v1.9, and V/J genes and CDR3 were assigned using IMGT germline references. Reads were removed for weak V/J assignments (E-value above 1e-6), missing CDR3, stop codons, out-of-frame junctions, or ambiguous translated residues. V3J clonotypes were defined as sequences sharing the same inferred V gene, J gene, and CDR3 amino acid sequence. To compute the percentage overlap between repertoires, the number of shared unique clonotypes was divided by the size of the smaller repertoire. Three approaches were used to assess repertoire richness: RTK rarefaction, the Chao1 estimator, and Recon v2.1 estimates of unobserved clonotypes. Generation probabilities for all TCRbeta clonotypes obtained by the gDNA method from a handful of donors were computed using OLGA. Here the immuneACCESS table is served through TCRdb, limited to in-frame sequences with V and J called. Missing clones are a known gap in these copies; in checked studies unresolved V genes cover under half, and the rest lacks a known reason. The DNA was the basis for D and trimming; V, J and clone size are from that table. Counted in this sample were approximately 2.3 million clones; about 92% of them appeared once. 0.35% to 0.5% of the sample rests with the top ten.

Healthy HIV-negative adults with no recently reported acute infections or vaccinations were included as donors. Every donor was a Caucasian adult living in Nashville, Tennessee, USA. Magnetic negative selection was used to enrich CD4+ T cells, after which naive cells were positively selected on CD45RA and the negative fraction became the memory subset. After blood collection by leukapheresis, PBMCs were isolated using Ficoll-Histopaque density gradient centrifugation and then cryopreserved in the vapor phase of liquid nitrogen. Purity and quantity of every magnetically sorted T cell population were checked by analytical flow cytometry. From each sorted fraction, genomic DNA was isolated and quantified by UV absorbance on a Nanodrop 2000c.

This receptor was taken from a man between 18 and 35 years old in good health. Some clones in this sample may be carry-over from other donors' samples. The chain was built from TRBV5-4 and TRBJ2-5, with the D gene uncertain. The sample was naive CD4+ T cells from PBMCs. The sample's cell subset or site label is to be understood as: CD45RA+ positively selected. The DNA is TGTGCCAGCAGCTTAGGGCAGACCCAAGAGACCCAGTACTTC. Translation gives CASSLGQTQETQYF.